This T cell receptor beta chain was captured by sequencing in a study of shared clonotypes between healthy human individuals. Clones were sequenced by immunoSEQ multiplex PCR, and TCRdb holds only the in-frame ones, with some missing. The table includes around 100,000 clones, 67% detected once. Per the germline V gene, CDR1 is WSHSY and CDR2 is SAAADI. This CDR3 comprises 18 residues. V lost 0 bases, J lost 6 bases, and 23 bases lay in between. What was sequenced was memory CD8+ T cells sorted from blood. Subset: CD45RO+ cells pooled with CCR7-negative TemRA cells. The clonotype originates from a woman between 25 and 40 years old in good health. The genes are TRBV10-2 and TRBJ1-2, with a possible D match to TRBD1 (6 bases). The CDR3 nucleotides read TGCGCCAGCAGTGAGTCGCTACTCCGGGCTACAGGGTCGAATGGCTACACCTTC. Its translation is CASSESLLRATGSNGYTF.